This is a list of T cell receptor beta chains from one sample in a study of CD8+ T cells in alopecia areata. TCRdb keeps only in-frame clones here, not all; method: immunoSEQ multiplex PCR. The sample yields 45,000 to 60,000 clones, over 95% seen once. This material consisted of CD8+ T cells sorted from blood, taken at week 0. All receptors come from a human donor with alopecia areata. Each CDR3 is given with its conserved first and last residue. D genes are given only for firm matches. The size field is filled for only some rows; it gives once, few, many or a size class.

TRBV19	NA	NA	TRBJ2-2	TGTGCCAGTACGGACATCTCAAACACCGGGGAGCTGTTTTTT	CASTDISNTGELFF
TRBV7-2	NA	NA	TRBJ2-5	TGTGCCAGCAGCTCCCCCTTGCGGGGAAGGGAGACCCAGTACTTC	CASSSPLRGRETQYF
TRBV7-9	NA	TRBD2	TRBJ2-3	TGTGCCAGCAGCTCTTGGACTAGCGGGGGGGCCAGGGCTACGCAGTATTTT	CASSSWTSGGARATQYF
TRBV4-3	NA	NA	TRBJ2-1	TGCGCCAGCAGCCAAGATCGAACAAGGGGGGGGATCCATGAGCAGTTCTTC	CASSQDRTRGGIHEQFF
TRBV5-6	NA	NA	TRBJ2-7	TGTGCCAGCACCGACAGGTCCTACGAGCAGTACTTC	CASTDRSYEQYF
TRBV4-1	NA	TRBD1	TRBJ2-7	TGCGCCAGCAGCCAACCAGGACAGGGCTACTACGAGCAGTACTTC	CASSQPGQGYYEQYF
TRBV9	NA	TRBD1	TRBJ1-3	TGTGCCAGCAGCTACCGGGACAGGGGATACACCATATATTTT	CASSYRDRGYTIYF
TRBV7-9	NA	TRBD1	TRBJ2-7	TGTGCCAGCAGCTTAGAGGGGACAGGGACCTACGAGCAGTACTTC	CASSLEGTGTYEQYF
TRBV15	NA	TRBD1	TRBJ1-5	TGTGCCACCAGCAGAGTAATCGGACAGGAGAATCAGCCCCAGCATTTT	CATSRVIGQENQPQHF
TRBV11-2	NA	TRBD1	TRBJ1-2	TGTGCCAGCAGCTTAGGGACAGGGAATGGCTACACCTTC	CASSLGTGNGYTF
TRBV11-3	NA	TRBD1	TRBJ2-3	TGTGCCAGCAGCCAATGGGACAGTCTTAGCACAGATACGCAGTATTTT	CASSQWDSLSTDTQYF
TRBV5-4	few	NA	TRBJ2-7	TGTGCCAGCAGCTTAGGGGGGCCCTACGAGCAGTACTTC	CASSLGGPYEQYF
TRBV19	once	TRBD1	TRBJ2-5	TGTGCCAGTTCTCGGCAAGGACAGGGGAACCAAGAGACCCAGTACTTC	CASSRQGQGNQETQYF
TRBV12-5	NA	NA	TRBJ2-1	TGTGCTAGTCGTACGGGGAGCTCCTACAATGAGCAGTTCTTC	CASRTGSSYNEQFF
TRBV7-2	NA	NA	TRBJ1-2	TGTGCCAGCAGCTCCCTCAGGGGCGGCGGCTACACCTTC	CASSSLRGGGYTF
TRBV6-5	NA	TRBD2	TRBJ2-3	TGTGCCAGCAGCATTACTGGGGGGGGCACAGATACGCAGTATTTT	CASSITGGGTDTQYF
TRBV30	NA	NA	TRBJ1-4	TGTGCCTGGAGCCCTACGGGGTCGGAAAAACTGTTTTTT	CAWSPTGSEKLFF
TRBV29-1	NA	TRBD1	TRBJ2-7	TGCAGCGTTCTTCTAGACAGGGTAGCCTACGAGCAGTACTTC	CSVLLDRVAYEQYF
TRBV19	NA	TRBD2	TRBJ2-5	TGTGCCAGTAGTATCAGGACTAGCCGGTACCAAGAGACCCAGTACTTC	CASSIRTSRYQETQYF
TRBV27	NA	NA	TRBJ1-1	TGTGCCAGCAGTTCCGGGACCTACATGAACACTGAAGCTTTCTTT	CASSSGTYMNTEAFF
TRBV7-2	NA	NA	TRBJ2-1	TGTGCCAGCAGCTCCCAACTTTATGAGCAGTTCTTC	CASSSQLYEQFF
TRBV2	NA	TRBD2	TRBJ2-1	TGTGCCAGCAGTGAATGGACTAGCGGGGGAGAGCAGTTCTTC	CASSEWTSGGEQFF
TRBV7-8	NA	TRBD2	TRBJ2-1	TGTGCCAGCAGTCCCGGGACTAGCGGGGGGCCTTTCTACAATGAGCAGTTCTTC	CASSPGTSGGPFYNEQFF
TRBV6-6	NA	NA	TRBJ2-7	TGTGCCAGCAGTTACACGGCGGTCGAGTACTCCGAGCAGTACTTC	CASSYTAVEYSEQYF
TRBV7-9	NA	NA	TRBJ2-7	TGTGCCAGCAGCTTGGGGACAAACGAGCAGTACTTC	CASSLGTNEQYF
TRBV23-1	NA	NA	TRBJ2-7	TGCGCCAGCAGTCAAACTTTAGCCAGGGCTAGACGCTACGAGCAGTACTTC	CASSQTLARARRYEQYF
TRBV10-3	NA	NA	TRBJ2-1	TGTGCCATCAGTGACCCCAGGACCTACAATGAGCAGTTCTTC	CAISDPRTYNEQFF
TRBV29-1	NA	NA	TRBJ2-4	TGCAGCGTTGGCAACGGGGATCCTAAAAACATTCAGTACTTC	CSVGNGDPKNIQYF
TRBV6-5	medium-sized	NA	TRBJ2-7	TGTGCCAGCAGCCCACGGGGCTACGAGCAGTACTTC	CASSPRGYEQYF
TRBV6-5	NA	TRBD1	TRBJ1-1	TGTGCCAGCAGTTATGTGCAGGGGGGAACTGAAGCTTTCTTT	CASSYVQGGTEAFF
TRBV10-2	once	NA	TRBJ2-7	TGCGCCAGCAATTCGGGCTCCTACGAGCAGTACTTC	CASNSGSYEQYF
TRBV18	NA	TRBD1	TRBJ2-7	TGTGCCAGCTCTCTGGGACAGGGTCCCTACTACGAGCAGTACTTC	CASSLGQGPYYEQYF
TRBV5-1	NA	NA	TRBJ2-5	TGCGCCAGCAGCCCCTGGACTTCCCAAGAGACCCAGTACTTC	CASSPWTSQETQYF
TRBV30	NA	NA	TRBJ2-7	TGTGCCTGGAGTGAAAGTGGCGGGACAGCCTACGAGCAGTACTTC	CAWSESGGTAYEQYF
TRBV19	NA	TRBD1	TRBJ1-2	TGTGCCCCTCAGGGGGACAGGGGTCACTATGGCTACACCTTC	CAPQGDRGHYGYTF
TRBV7-8	once	NA	TRBJ2-1	TGTGCCAGCAGCCGCGGACGCCCAAGCTCCTACAATGAGCAGTTCTTC	CASSRGRPSSYNEQFF
TRBV13	once	TRBD2	TRBJ2-1	TGTGCCAGCAGAACTAGCGGGGGGGCCACTGAGCAGTTCTTC	CASRTSGGATEQFF
TRBV4-1	NA	NA	TRBJ1-1	TGCGCCAGCAGCCAAGGGGTGCCGTACACTGAAGCTTTCTTT	CASSQGVPYTEAFF
TRBV7-3	NA	NA	TRBJ1-1	TGTGCCAGCAGCTTAAGGCCCGCTGGGAACACTGAAGCTTTCTTT	CASSLRPAGNTEAFF
TRBV5-1	NA	TRBD1	TRBJ2-7	TGCGCCAGCAGCAGCTCAACAGGGGATGATAGCTCCTACGAGCAGTACTTC	CASSSSTGDDSSYEQYF
TRBV29-1	NA	NA	TRBJ1-2	TGCAGCGTTGAAGATAGAACCTATGGCTACACCTTC	CSVEDRTYGYTF
TRBV29-1	NA	NA	TRBJ2-3	TGCAGCGTTGAAGATGAGGTAGCGTGGGCAGATACGCAGTATTTT	CSVEDEVAWADTQYF
TRBV5-5	NA	TRBD1	TRBJ1-1	TGTGCCAGCAGCCTGGGGGACAGAAACACTGAAGCTTTCTTT	CASSLGDRNTEAFF
TRBV19	medium-sized	NA	TRBJ2-7	TGTGCCAGTAGTATCGGGAGTAACGAGCAGTACTTC	CASSIGSNEQYF
TRBV4-3	NA	TRBD1	TRBJ2-3	TGCGCCAGCAGCCACCCATCCGACAGGGTCGGAACAGATACGCAGTATTTT	CASSHPSDRVGTDTQYF
TRBV4-1	NA	TRBD2	TRBJ2-1	TGCGCCAGCAGCCAATTAGCGGGGGGACTTGGTGAGCAGTTCTTC	CASSQLAGGLGEQFF
TRBV7-2	once	NA	TRBJ1-6	TGTGCCAGCACCCAAGGAGGGGGGTATGGTTCACCCCTCCACTTT	CASTQGGGYGSPLHF
TRBV12-5	NA	NA	TRBJ2-2	TGTGCTAGTGGTTTTATTCTACGGGGCCCCTTAAACACCGGGGAGCTGTTTTTT	CASGFILRGPLNTGELFF